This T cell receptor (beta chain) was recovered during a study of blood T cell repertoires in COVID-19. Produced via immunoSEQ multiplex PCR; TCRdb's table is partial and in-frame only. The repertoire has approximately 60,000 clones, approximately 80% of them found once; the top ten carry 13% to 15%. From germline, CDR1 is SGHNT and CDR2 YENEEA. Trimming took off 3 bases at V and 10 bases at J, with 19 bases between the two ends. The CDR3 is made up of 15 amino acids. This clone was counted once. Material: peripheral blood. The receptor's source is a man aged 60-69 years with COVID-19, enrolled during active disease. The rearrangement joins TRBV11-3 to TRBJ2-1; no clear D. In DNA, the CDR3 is TGTGCCAGCAGCTTGATGACTCAACCTAGTGGGGAGCAGTTCTTC. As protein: CASSLMTQPSGEQFF.